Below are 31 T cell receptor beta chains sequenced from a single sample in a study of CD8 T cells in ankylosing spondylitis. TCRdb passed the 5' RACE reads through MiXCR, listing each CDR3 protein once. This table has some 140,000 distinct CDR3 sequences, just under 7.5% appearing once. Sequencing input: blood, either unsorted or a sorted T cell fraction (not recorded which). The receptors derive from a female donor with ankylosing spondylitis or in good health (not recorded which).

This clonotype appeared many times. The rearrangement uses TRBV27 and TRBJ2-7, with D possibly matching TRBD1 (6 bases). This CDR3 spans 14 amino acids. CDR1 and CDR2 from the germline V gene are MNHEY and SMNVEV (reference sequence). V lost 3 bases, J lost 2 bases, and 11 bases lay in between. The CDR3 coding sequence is TGTGCCAGCAGTTTTCCGGGACAACCCTACGAGCAGTACTTC. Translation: CASSFPGQPYEQYF.

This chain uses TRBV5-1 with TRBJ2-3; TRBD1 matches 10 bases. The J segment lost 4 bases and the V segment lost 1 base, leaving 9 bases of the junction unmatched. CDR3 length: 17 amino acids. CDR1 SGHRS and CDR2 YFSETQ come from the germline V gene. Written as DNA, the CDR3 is TGCGCCAGCAGCTTGCCTAGGACAGGGGGAGCATCAGATACGCAGTATTTT. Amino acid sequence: CASSLPRTGGASDTQYF.

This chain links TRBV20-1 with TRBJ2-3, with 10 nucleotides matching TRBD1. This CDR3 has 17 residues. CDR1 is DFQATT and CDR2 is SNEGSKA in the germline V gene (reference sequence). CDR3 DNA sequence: TGCTGCGTCTTGGGACAGGGGCGTTCCTTCATCACAGATACGCAGTATTTT. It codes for CCVLGQGRSFITDTQYF.

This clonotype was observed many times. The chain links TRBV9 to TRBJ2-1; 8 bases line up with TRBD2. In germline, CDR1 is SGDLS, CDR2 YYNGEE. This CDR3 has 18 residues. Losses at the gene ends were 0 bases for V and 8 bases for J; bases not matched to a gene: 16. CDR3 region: CASSVGIGSGAIQDEQFF. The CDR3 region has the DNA TGTGCCAGCAGCGTAGGGATCGGTAGCGGGGCTATACAGGATGAGCAGTTCTTC.

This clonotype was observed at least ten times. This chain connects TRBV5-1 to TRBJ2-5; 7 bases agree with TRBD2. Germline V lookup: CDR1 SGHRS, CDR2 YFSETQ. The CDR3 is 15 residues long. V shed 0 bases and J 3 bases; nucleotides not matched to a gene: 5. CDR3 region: CASSLDWGGEETQYF. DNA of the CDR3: TGCGCCAGCAGCTTGGATTGGGGGGGAGAAGAGACCCAGTACTTC.

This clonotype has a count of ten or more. The CDR3 loop is CASSEASRGQGSNEQFF. CDR3 nucleotides: TGTGCCAGCAGTGAAGCAAGCCGGGGACAGGGGTCCAATGAGCAGTTCTTC. The V gene is TRBV2, the J gene TRBJ2-1; 10 nucleotides match TRBD1. Germline assignment: CDR1 SNHLY and CDR2 FYNNEI. The CDR3 spans 17 residues. J was trimmed by 6 bases and V by 0 bases; bases with no gene match: 8.

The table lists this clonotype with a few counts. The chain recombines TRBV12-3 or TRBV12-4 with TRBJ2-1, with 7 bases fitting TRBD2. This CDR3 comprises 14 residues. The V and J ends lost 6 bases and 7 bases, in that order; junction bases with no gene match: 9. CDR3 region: CASRPPAGKNEQFF. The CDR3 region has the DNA TGTGCCAGCAGACCCCCAGCGGGAAAAAATGAGCAGTTCTTC.

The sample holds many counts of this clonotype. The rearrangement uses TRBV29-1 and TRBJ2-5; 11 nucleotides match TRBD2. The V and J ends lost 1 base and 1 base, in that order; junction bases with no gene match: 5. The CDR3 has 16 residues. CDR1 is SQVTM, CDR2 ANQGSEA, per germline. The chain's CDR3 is CSVEVTSGGFQETQYF. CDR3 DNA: TGCAGCGTTGAAGTAACTAGCGGGGGTTTCCAAGAGACCCAGTACTTC.

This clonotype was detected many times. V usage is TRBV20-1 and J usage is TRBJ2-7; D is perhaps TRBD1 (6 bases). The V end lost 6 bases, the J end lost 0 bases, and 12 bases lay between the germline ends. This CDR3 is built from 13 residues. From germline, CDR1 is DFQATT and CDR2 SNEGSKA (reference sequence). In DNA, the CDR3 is TGCAGTGCCCCAAGGGGGAGCTCCTACGAGCAGTACTTC. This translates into CSAPRGSSYEQYF.

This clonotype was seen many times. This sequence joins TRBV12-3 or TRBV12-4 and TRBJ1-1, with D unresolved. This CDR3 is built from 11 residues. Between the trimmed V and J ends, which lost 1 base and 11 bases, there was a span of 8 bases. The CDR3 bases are TGTGCCAGCAGTTTAGGGGTAGGTGCTTTCTTT. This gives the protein CASSLGVGAFF.

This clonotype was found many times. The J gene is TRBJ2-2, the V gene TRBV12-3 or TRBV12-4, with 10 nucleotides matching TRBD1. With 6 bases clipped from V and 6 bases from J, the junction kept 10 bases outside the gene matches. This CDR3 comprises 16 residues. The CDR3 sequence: CASSPLTGGLAGELFF. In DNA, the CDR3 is TGTGCCAGCAGCCCGCTGACAGGGGGCTTAGCCGGGGAGCTGTTTTTT.

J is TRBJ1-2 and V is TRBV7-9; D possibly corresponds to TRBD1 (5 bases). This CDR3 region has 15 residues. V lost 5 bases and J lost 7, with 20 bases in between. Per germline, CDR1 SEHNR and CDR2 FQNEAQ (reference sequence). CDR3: CASSTTDRWAPGYTF. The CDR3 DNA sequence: TGTGCCAGCAGCACGACAGATCGTTGGGCTCCTGGCTACACCTTC.

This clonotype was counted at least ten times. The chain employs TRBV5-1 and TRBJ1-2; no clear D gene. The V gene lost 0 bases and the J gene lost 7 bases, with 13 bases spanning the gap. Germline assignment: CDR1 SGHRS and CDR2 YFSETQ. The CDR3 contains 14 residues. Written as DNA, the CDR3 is TGCGCCAGCAGCTTGGAAGAGGTTTCGTTTGGCTACACCTTC. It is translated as CASSLEEVSFGYTF. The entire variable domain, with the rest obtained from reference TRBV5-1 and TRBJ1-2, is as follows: KAGVTQTPRYLIKTRGQQVTLSCSPISGHRSVSWYQQTPGQGLQFLFEYFSETQRNKGNFPGRFSGRQFSNSRSEMNVSTLELGDSALYLCASSLEEVSFGYTFGSGTRLTVV.

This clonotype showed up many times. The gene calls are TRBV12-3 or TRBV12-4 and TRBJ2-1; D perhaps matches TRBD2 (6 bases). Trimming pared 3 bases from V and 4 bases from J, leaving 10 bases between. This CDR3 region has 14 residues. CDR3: CASSFGGVYNEQFF. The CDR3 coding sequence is TGTGCCAGCAGTTTTGGAGGGGTGTACAATGAGCAGTTCTTC.

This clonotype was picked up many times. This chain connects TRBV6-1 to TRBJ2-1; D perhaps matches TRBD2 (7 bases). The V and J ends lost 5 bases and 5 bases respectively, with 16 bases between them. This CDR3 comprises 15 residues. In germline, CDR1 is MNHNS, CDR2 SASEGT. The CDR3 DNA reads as TGTGCCAGCAGTCTCGTGGGCGGGGGCAACAATGAGCAGTTCTTC. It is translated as CASSLVGGGNNEQFF.

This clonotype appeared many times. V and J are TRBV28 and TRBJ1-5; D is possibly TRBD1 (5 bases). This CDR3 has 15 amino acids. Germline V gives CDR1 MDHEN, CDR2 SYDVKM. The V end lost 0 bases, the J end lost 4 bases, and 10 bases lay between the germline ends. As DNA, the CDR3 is TGTGCCAGCAGTTTATGGAGAGGGGTGAATCAGCCCCAGCATTTT. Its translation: CASSLWRGVNQPQHF.

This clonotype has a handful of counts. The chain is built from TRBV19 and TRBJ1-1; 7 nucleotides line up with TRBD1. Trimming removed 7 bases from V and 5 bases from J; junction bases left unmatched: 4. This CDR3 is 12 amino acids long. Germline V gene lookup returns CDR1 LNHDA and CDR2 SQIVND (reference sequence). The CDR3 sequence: CASTGRGTEAFF. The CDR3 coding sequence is TGTGCCAGTACGGGCAGGGGGACTGAAGCTTTCTTT.

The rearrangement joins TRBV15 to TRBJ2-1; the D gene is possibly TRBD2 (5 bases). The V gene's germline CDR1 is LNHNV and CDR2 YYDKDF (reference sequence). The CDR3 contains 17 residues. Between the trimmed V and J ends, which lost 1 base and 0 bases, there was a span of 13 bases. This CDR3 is CATSRGGQLSSYNEQFF. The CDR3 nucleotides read TGTGCCACCAGCAGAGGAGGGCAGCTAAGCTCCTACAATGAGCAGTTCTTC. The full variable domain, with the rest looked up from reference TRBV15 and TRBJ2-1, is DAMVIQNPRYQVTQFGKPVTLSCSQTLNHNVMYWYQQKSSQAPKLLFHYYDKDFNNEADTPDNFQSRRPNTSFCFLDIRSPGLGDTAMYLCATSRGGQLSSYNEQFFGPGTRLTVL.

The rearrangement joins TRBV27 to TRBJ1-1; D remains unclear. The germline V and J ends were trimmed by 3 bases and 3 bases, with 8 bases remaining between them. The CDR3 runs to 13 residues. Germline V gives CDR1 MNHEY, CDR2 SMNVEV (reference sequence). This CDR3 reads CASSFERYTEAFF. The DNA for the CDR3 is TGTGCCAGCAGTTTTGAGAGGTACACTGAAGCTTTCTTT.

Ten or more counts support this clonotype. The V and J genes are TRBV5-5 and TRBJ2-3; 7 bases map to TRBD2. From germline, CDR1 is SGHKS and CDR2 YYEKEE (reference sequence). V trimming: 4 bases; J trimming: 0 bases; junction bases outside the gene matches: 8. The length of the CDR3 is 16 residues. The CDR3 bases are TGTGCCAGCAGCAACCCGGGGCGGGGGAGCACAGATACGCAGTATTTT. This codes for CASSNPGRGSTDTQYF.

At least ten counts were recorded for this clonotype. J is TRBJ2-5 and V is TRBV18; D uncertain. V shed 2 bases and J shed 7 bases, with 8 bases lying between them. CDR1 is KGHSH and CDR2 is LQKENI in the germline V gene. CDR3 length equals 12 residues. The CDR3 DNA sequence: TGTGCCAGCTCACCAGAAAAAGGGACCCAGTACTTC. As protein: CASSPEKGTQYF.

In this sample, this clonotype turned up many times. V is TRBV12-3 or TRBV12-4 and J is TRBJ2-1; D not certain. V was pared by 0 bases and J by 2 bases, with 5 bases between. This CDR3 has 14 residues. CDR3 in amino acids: CASSLADPYNEQFF. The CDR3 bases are TGTGCCAGCAGTTTAGCCGACCCCTACAATGAGCAGTTCTTC.

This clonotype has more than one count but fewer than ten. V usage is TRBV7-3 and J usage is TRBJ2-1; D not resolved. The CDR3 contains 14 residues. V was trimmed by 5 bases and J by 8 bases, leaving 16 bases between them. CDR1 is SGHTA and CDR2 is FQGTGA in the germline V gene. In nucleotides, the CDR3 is TGTGCCAGCAGCCCCCAAGGAGTGACGGATGAGCAGTTCTTC. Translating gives CASSPQGVTDEQFF. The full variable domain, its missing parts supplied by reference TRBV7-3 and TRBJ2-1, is GAGVSQTPSNKVTEKGKYVELRCDPISGHTALYWYRQSLGQGPEFLIYFQGTGAADDSGLPNDRFFAVRPEGSVSTLKIQRTERGDSAVYLCASSPQGVTDEQFFGPGTRLTVL.

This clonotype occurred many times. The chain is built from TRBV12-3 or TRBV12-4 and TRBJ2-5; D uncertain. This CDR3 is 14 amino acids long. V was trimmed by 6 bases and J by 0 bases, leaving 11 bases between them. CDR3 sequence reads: CASSRDSYQETQYF. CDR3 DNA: TGTGCCAGCAGCCGAGACTCGTACCAAGAGACCCAGTACTTC.

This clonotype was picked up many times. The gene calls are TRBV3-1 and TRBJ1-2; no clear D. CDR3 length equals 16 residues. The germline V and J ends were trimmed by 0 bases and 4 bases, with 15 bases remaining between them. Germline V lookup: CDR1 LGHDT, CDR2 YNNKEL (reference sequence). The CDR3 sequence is CASSQEPGRPRYGYTF. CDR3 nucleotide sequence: TGTGCCAGCAGCCAAGAACCGGGCAGGCCTCGCTATGGCTACACCTTC.

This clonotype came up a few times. CDR3 sequence: CASSPHEQPIHTEAFF. The CDR3 DNA follows: TGTGCCAGCAGCCCACACGAACAGCCTATTCACACTGAAGCTTTCTTT. The chain combines TRBV7-6 with TRBJ1-1; no clear D gene. Germline-derived CDR1 and CDR2 are SGHVS and FNYEAQ. The CDR3 loop spans 16 amino acids. V gave up 5 bases and J gave up 3 bases, with 19 bases separating them.

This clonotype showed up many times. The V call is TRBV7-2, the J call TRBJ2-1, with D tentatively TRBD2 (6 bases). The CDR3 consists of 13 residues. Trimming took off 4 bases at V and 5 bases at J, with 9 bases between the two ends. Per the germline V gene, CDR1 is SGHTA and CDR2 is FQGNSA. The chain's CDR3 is CASSSRTNNEQFF. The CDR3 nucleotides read TGTGCCAGCAGCTCACGGACTAACAATGAGCAGTTCTTC.

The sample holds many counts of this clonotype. The CDR3 bases are TGTGCCAGCAGGCGACCGGGACAGGGTCGGGGGAATGAGCAGTTCTTC. It encodes CASRRPGQGRGNEQFF. The chain has TRBV7-2 and TRBJ2-1; 9 nucleotides align to TRBD1. Germline lookup yields CDR1 SGHTA and CDR2 FQGNSA. The CDR3 extends over 16 amino acids. After removal of 6 bases from V and 7 bases from J, the junction contained 13 bases not matched to a gene.

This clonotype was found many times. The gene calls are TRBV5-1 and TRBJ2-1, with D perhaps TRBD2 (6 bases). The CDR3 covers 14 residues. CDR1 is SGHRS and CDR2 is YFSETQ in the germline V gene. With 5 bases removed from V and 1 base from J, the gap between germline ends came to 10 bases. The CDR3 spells CASSPGDSYNEQFF. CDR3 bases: TGCGCCAGCAGTCCGGGGGATTCCTACAATGAGCAGTTCTTC.

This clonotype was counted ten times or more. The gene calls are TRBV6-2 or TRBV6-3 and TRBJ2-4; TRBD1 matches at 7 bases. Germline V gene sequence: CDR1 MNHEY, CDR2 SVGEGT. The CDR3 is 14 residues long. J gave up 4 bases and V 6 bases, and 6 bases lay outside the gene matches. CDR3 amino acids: CASRGTASKNIQYF. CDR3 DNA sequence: TGTGCCAGCAGGGGGACAGCCTCGAAAAACATTCAGTACTTC.

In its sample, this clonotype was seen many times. CDR3 DNA: TGTGCCAGCAGCCGGCAGGGGCAGGGTGAAGCTTTCTTT. It codes for CASSRQGQGEAFF. The chain recombines TRBV3-1 with TRBJ1-1; weak D call: TRBD1 (6 bases). The CDR3 totals 13 residues. V lost 4 bases, J lost 7 bases, and 13 bases lay in between. Germline V gene lookup returns CDR1 LGHDT and CDR2 YNNKEL (reference sequence).